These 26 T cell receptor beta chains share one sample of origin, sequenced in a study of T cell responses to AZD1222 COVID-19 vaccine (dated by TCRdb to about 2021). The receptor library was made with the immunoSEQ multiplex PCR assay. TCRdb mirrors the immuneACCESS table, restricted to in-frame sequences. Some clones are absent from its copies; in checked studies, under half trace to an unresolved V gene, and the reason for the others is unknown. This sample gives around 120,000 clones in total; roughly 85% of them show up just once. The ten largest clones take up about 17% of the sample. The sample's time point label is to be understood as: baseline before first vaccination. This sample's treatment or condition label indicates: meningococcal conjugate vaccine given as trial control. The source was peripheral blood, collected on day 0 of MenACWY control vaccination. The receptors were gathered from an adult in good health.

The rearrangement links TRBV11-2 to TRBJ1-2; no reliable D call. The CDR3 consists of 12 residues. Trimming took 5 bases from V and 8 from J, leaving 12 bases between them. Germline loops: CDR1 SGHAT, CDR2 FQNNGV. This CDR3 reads CASSHGISGYTF. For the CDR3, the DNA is TGTGCCAGCAGCCACGGAATTTCCGGCTACACCTTC.

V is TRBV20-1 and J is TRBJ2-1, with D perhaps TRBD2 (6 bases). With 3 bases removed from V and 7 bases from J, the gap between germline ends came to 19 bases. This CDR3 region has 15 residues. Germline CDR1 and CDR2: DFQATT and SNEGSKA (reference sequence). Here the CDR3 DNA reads TGCAGTGCTAGTTCGGGGGACCCCCGGAGGAATGAGCAGTTCTTC. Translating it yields CSASSGDPRRNEQFF.

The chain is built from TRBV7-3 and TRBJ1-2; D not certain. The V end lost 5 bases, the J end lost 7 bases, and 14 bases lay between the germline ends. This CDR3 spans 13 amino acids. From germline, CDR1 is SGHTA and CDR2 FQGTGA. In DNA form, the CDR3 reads TGTGCCAGCAGCCCGAGTTTGGGGTTTGGCTACACCTTC. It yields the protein CASSPSLGFGYTF.

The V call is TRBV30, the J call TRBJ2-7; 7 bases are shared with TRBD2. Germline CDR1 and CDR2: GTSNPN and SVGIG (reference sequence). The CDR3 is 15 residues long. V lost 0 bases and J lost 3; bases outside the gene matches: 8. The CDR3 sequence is CAWSVLRENGYEQYF. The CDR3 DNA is TGTGCCTGGAGTGTTTTGCGGGAGAACGGCTACGAGCAGTACTTC.

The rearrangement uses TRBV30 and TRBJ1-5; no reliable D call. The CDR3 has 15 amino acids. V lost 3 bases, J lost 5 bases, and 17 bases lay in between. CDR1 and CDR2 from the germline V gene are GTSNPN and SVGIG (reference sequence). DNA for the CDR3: TGTGCCTGGAGCCCGCAGCAGAGAAGCGATCAGCCCCAGCATTTT. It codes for CAWSPQQRSDQPQHF.

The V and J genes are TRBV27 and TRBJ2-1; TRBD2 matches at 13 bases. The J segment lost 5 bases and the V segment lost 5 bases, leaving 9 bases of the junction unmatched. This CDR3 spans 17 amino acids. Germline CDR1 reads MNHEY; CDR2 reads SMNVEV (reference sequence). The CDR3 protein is CASSHSKTSGGNNEQFF. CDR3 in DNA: TGTGCCAGCAGTCACTCCAAGACTAGCGGGGGGAACAATGAGCAGTTCTTC.

CDR3 amino acids: CASSSSGSTDTQYF. The CDR3 region has the DNA TGTGCCAGCAGTAGTAGCGGGAGCACAGATACGCAGTATTTT. This chain uses TRBV9 with TRBJ2-3; 7 nucleotides agree with TRBD2. Trimming cost V 5 bases and J 0 bases; bases outside gene matches: 3. Germline V gene lookup returns CDR1 SGDLS and CDR2 YYNGEE. This CDR3 comprises 14 residues.

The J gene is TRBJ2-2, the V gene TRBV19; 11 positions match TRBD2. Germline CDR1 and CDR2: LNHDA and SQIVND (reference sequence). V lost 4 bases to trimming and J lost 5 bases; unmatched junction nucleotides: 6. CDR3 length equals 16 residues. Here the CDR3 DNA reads TGTGCCAGTAGTACTATAGCGGGAGGGGGAACCGGGGAGCTGTTTTTT. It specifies CASSTIAGGGTGELFF. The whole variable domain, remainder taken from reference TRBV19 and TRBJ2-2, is DGGITQSPKYLFRKEGQNVTLSCEQNLNHDAMYWYRQDPGQGLRLIYYSQIVNDFQKGDIAEGYSVSREKKESFPLTVTSAQKNPTAFYLCASSTIAGGGTGELFFGEGSRLTVL.

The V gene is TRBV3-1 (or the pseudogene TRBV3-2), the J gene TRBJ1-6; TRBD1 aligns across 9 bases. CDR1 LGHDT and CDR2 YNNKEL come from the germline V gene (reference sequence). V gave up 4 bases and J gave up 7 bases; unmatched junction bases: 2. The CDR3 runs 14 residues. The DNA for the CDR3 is TGTGCCAGCAGCCTCGGACAGGGGAATTCACCCCTCCACTTT. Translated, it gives CASSLGQGNSPLHF.

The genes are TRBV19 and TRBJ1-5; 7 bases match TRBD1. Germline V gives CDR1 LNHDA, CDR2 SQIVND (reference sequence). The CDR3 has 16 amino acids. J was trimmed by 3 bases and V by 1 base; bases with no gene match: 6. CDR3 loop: CASSIVGTVPNQPQHF. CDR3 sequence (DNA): TGTGCCAGTAGTATAGTCGGGACAGTCCCCAATCAGCCCCAGCATTTT. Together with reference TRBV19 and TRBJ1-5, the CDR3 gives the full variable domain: DGGITQSPKYLFRKEGQNVTLSCEQNLNHDAMYWYRQDPGQGLRLIYYSQIVNDFQKGDIAEGYSVSREKKESFPLTVTSAQKNPTAFYLCASSIVGTVPNQPQHFGDGTRLSIL.

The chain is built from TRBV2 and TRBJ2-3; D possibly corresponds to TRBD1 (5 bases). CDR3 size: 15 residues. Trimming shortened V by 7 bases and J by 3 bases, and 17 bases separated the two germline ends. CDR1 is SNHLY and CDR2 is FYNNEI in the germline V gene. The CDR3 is CASKGQALRTDTQYF. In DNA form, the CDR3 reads TGTGCCAGCAAGGGGCAGGCACTAAGAACAGATACGCAGTATTTT.

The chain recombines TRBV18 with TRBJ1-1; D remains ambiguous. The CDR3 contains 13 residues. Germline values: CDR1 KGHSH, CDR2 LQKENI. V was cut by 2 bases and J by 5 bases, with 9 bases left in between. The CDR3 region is CASSPVGRTEAFF. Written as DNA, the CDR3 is TGTGCCAGCTCACCAGTGGGGAGGACTGAAGCTTTCTTT.

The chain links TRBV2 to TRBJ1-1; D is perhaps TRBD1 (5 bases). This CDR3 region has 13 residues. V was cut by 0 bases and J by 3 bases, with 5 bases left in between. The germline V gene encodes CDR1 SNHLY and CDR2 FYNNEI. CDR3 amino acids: CASSEAGDTEAFF. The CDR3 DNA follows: TGTGCCAGCAGTGAAGCAGGGGACACTGAAGCTTTCTTT. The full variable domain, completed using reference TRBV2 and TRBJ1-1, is EPEVTQTPSHQVTQMGQEVILRCVPISNHLYFYWYRQILGQKVEFLVSFYNNEISEKSEIFDDQFSVERPDGSNFTLKIRSTKLEDSAMYFCASSEAGDTEAFFGQGTRLTVV.

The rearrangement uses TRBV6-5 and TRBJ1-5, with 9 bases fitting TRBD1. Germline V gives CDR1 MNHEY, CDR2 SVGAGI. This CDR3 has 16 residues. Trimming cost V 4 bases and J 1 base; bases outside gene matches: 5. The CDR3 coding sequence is TGTGCCAGCAGTTCCGGGACAGGGTCCAGCAATCAGCCCCAGCATTTT. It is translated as CASSSGTGSSNQPQHF.

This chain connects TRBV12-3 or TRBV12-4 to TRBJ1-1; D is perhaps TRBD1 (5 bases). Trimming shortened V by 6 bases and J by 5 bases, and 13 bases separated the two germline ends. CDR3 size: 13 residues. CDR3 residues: CASRVSGFTEAFF. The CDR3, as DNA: TGTGCCAGCAGGGTCTCAGGGTTTACTGAAGCTTTCTTT.

CDR3 residues: CASSRAGLNTGELFF. The CDR3 DNA sequence: TGTGCCAGCAGTAGGGCAGGATTGAACACCGGGGAGCTGTTTTTT. The chain carries TRBV27 and TRBJ2-2, with D uncertain. Trimming cost V 5 bases and J 1 base, with 11 bases left between them. Germline V gives CDR1 MNHEY, CDR2 SMNVEV (reference sequence). The CDR3 consists of 15 residues.

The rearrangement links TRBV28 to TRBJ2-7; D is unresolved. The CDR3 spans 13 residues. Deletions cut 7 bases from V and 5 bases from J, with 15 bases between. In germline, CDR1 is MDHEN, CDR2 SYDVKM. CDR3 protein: CASTSQNENEQYF. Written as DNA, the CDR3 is TGTGCCAGCACCTCCCAAAATGAAAACGAGCAGTACTTC.

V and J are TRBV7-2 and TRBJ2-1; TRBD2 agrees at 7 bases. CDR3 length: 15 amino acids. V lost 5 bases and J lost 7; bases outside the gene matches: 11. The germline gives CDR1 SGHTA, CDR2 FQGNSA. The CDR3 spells CASSPGGTFLNEQFF. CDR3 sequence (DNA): TGTGCCAGCAGCCCCGGGGGGACTTTCCTTAATGAGCAGTTCTTC.

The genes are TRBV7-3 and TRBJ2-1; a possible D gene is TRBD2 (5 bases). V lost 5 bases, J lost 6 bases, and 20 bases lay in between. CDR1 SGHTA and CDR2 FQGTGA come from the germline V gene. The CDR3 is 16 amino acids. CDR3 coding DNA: TGTGCCAGCAGCCGCCCTGGGTCCACCGCGGGCAATGAGCAGTTCTTC. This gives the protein CASSRPGSTAGNEQFF. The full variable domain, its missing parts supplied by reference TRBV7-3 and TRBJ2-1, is GAGVSQTPSNKVTEKGKYVELRCDPISGHTALYWYRQSLGQGPEFLIYFQGTGAADDSGLPNDRFFAVRPEGSVSTLKIQRTERGDSAVYLCASSRPGSTAGNEQFFGPGTRLTVL.

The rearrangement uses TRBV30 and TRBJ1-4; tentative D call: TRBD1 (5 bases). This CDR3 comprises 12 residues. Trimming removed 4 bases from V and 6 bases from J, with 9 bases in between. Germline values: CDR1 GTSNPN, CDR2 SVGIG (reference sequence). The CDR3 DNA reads TGTGCCTGGAAGGGGTCATATGAAAAACTGTTTTTT. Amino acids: CAWKGSYEKLFF.

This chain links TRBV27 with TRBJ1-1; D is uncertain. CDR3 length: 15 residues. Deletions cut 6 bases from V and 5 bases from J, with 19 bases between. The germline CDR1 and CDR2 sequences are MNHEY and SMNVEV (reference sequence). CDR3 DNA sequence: TGTGCCAGCAGGATGGGTTTCTCCGGGGATACTGAAGCTTTCTTT. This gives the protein CASRMGFSGDTEAFF.

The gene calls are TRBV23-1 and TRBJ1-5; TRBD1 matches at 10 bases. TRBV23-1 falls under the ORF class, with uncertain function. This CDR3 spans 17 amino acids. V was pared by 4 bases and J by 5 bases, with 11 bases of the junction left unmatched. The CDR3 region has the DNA TGCGCCAGCAGTCGCTACCCCGGGACAGGGGTCGATCAGCCCCAGCATTTT. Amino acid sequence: CASSRYPGTGVDQPQHF.

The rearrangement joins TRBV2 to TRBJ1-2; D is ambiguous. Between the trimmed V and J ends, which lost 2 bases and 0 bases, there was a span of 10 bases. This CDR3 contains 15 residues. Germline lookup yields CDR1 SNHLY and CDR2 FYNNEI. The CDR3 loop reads CASSEPGSSNYGYTF. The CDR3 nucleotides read TGTGCCAGCAGTGAACCGGGCAGCTCTAACTATGGCTACACCTTC.

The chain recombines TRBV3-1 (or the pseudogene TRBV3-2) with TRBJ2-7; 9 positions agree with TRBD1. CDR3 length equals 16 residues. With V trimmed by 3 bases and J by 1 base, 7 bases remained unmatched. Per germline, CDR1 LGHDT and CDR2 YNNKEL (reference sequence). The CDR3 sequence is CASSQVPGTGSYEQYF. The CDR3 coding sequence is TGTGCCAGCAGCCAGGTTCCCGGGACAGGGTCCTACGAGCAGTACTTC.

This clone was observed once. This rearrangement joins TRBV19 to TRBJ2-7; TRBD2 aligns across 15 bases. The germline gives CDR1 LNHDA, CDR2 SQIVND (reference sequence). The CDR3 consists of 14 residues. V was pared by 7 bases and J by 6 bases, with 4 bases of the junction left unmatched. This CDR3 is CASTGLAGGSEQYF. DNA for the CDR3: TGTGCCAGTACAGGACTAGCGGGAGGGAGCGAGCAGTACTTC.

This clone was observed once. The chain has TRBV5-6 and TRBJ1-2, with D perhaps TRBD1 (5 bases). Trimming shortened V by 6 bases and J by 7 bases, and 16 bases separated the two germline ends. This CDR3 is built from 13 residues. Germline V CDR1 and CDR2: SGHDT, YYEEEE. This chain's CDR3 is CASTLDGGIGYTF. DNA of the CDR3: TGTGCCAGCACCCTCGACGGGGGGATTGGCTACACCTTC.